The 8 T cell receptor beta chains presented below share a single source sample, sequenced in a study of shared clonotypes between healthy human individuals. Clones were sequenced by immunoSEQ multiplex PCR, and TCRdb holds only the in-frame ones, with some missing. Seen here are 2 million or so clones, over 85% observed once, and the top ten hold roughly 1%. Selected positively for CCR7 and CD45RO-negative, naive CD8 cells excluded terminally differentiated effector memory CD45RA+ cells. Material for sequencing was naive CD8+ T cells sorted from blood. All receptors derive from a young man in good health.

The genes are TRBV6-5 and TRBJ2-7; no definite D call. This CDR3 region has 13 residues. The germline V gene encodes CDR1 MNHEY and CDR2 SVGAGI. The V end lost 5 bases, the J end lost 6 bases, and 14 bases lay between the germline ends. The CDR3 nucleotides are TGTGCCAGCAGTGATAGTAGGAAGCGCGAGCAGTACTTC. Translation gives CASSDSRKREQYF.

In its sample, this clone was seen once. The J gene is TRBJ2-2, the V gene TRBV6-5, with no clear D. The germline V gene has CDR1 MNHEY and CDR2 SVGAGI. With 3 bases removed from V and 5 bases from J, the gap between germline ends came to 10 bases. CDR3 length: 14 residues. CDR3 nucleotides: TGTGCCAGCAGTTATACCAGAGAAACCGGGGAGCTGTTTTTT. Protein: CASSYTRETGELFF.

A single count supports this clone. The chain combines TRBV7-6 with TRBJ2-7; 9 bases fit TRBD1. Germline V gene sequence: CDR1 SGHVS, CDR2 FNYEAQ. V trimming: 5 bases; J trimming: 5 bases; junction bases outside the gene matches: 4. The CDR3 runs to 13 residues. The CDR3 here is CASSRDREDEQYF. As DNA, the CDR3 is TGTGCCAGCAGCAGGGACAGGGAAGACGAGCAGTACTTC.

CDR3 nucleotides: TGCGCCAGCAGCCAGATTTTAGCAGGGGGGACTGAAGCTTTCTTT. Protein product: CASSQILAGGTEAFF. The chain couples TRBV4-1 to TRBJ1-1; TRBD1 matches at 7 bases. This CDR3 is built from 15 residues. The J segment lost 5 bases and the V segment lost 3 bases, leaving 9 bases of the junction unmatched. Germline V gene lookup returns CDR1 MGHRA and CDR2 YSYEKL.

The genes are TRBV5-5 and TRBJ2-7; no firm D call. The V end lost 4 bases, the J end lost 0 bases, and 17 bases lay between the germline ends. Germline assignment: CDR1 SGHKS and CDR2 YYEKEE (reference sequence). CDR3 length equals 16 residues. The CDR3 here is CASSSPGGIGSYEQYF. Written as DNA, the CDR3 is TGTGCCAGCAGCAGCCCCGGCGGAATTGGCTCCTACGAGCAGTACTTC.

This clone appeared a single time. V usage is TRBV4-3 and J usage is TRBJ2-7; D not resolved. There are 15 residues in the CDR3. Per the germline V gene, CDR1 is LGHNA and CDR2 is YSLEER. V was trimmed by 0 bases and J by 4 bases, leaving 13 bases between them. The CDR3 DNA reads TGCGCCAGCAGCCAAGACGTGGGTGGAACGTACGAGCAGTACTTC. It encodes CASSQDVGGTYEQYF.

CDR3 amino acids: CASSATSGGADEQYF. CDR3 nucleotides: TGTGCCAGCAGCGCTACTAGCGGGGGGGCCGACGAGCAGTACTTC. This chain links TRBV13 with TRBJ2-7; 13 bases fit TRBD2. The CDR3 spans 15 residues. The ends lost 5 bases at V and 5 bases at J; junction bases unmatched: 6. Per the germline V gene, CDR1 is PRHDT and CDR2 is FYEKMQ (reference sequence).

The J gene is TRBJ2-3, the V gene TRBV28; 8 bases agree with TRBD1. CDR3 length: 14 amino acids. V trimming: 5 bases; J trimming: 5 bases; junction bases outside the gene matches: 6. Germline-derived CDR1 and CDR2 are MDHEN and SYDVKM. The CDR3 region has the DNA TGTGCCAGCAGTAACAGGGGGACGCAAGATACGCAGTATTTT. This sequence encodes CASSNRGTQDTQYF.